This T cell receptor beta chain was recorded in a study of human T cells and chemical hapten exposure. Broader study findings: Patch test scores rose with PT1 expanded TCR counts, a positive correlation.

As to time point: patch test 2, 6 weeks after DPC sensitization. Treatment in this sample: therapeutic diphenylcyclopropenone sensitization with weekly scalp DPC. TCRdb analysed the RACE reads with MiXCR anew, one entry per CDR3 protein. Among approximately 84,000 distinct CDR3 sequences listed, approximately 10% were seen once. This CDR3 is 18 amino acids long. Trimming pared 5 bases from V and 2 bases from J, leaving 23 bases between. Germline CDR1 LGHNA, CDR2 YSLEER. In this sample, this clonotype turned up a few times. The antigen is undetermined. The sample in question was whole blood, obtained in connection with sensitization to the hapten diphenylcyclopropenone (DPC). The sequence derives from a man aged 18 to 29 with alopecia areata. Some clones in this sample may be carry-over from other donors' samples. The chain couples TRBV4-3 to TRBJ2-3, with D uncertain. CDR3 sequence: CASSEKPDAEAYTDTQYF. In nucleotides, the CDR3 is TGCGCCAGCAGCGAAAAACCGGACGCTGAGGCTTACACAGATACGCAGTATTTT.